The TCR beta chain under discussion was sequenced for a study of blood T cell repertoires in COVID-19. Overall study context: Some COVID-19 samples were acute and others convalescent; all came from the United States, Italy and Spain. T cells, B-cell-depleted T cells, or PBMCs supplied cDNA or gDNA.

Sequenced by immunoSEQ multiplex PCR; TCRdb stores in-frame clones only, minus some. The data contain about 120,000 clones, about 85% of them singletons. The clonotype comes from a man aged 80 or over with acute or convalescent COVID-19. The sequencing sample was made of peripheral blood.

In DNA, the CDR3 is TGTGCCAGTAGTAGCGGGTTGAGCGAGCAGTACTTC. Protein product: CASSSGLSEQYF. The rearrangement uses TRBV19 and TRBJ2-7; D perhaps matches TRBD2 (5 bases). Trimming left V 4 bases short and J 6 bases short, with 10 bases between. This CDR3 region has 12 residues. The germline gives CDR1 LNHDA, CDR2 SQIVND (reference sequence).